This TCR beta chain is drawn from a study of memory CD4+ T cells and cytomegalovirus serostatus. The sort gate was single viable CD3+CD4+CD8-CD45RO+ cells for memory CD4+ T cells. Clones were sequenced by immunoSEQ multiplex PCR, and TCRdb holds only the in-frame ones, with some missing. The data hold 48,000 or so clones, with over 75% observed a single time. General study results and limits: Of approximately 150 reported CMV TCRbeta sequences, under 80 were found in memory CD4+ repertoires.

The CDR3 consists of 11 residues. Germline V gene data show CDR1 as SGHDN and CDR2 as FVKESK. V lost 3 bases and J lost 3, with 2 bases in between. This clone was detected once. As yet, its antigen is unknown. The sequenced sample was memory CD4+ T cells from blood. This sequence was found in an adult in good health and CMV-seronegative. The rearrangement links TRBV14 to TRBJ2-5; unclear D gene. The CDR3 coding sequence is TGTGCCAGCAGCCAGAAAGAGACCCAGTACTTC. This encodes CASSQKETQYF.